Below are 11 T cell receptor beta chains sequenced from a single sample in a study of blood T cell repertoires in COVID-19. Using immunoSEQ multiplex PCR, the repertoire was profiled, and TCRdb retains in-frame clones only, with some absent. Of 160,000 or so clones listed, about four fifths were seen once; the top ten hold approximately 15%. The material sequenced was peripheral blood. Receptors were obtained from a woman older than 75 with acute or convalescent COVID-19.

This rearrangement joins TRBV5-1 to TRBJ2-5, with TRBD2 matching 12 bases. The V segment lost 3 bases and the J segment 5 bases; nucleotides outside the gene matches: 8. The length of the CDR3 is 16 residues. The V gene's germline CDR1 is SGHRS and CDR2 YFSETQ. The CDR3: CASSSGSTSGSETQYF. CDR3 DNA: TGCGCCAGCAGCTCAGGATCGACTAGCGGGAGTGAGACCCAGTACTTC.

The chain is built from TRBV5-4 and TRBJ1-3; TRBD1 matches at 9 bases. Looked up from germline, CDR1 is SGHNT and CDR2 is YYREEE (reference sequence). The trim removed 2 bases at V and 0 bases at J, leaving 3 bases unmatched. This CDR3 region has 16 residues. The CDR3 coding sequence is TGTGCCAGCAGCTTACCGGGACAGGGCTCTGGAAACACCATATATTTT. The encoded protein is CASSLPGQGSGNTIYF.

V is TRBV5-1 and J is TRBJ1-1; the match to TRBD1 covers 9 bases. The CDR3 has 14 amino acids. The V segment lost 4 bases and the J segment 3 bases; nucleotides outside the gene matches: 4. The germline gives CDR1 SGHRS, CDR2 YFSETQ. In DNA, the CDR3 is TGCGCCAGCAGCCGCGACAGGGGGGACACTGAAGCTTTCTTT. This gives the protein CASSRDRGDTEAFF.

This chain connects TRBV5-1 to TRBJ2-7, with D possibly matching TRBD2 (5 bases). Germline loops: CDR1 SGHRS, CDR2 YFSETQ. Trimming removed 0 bases at V and 5 bases at J, with 6 bases between. This CDR3 region has 12 residues. DNA for the CDR3: TGCGCCAGCAGCTTGGAGAGGGACGAGCAGTACTTC. Translation gives CASSLERDEQYF.

This clone was seen only once. This chain joins TRBV2 and TRBJ1-4; D unclear. The CDR3 spans 14 residues. Germline V gene lookup returns CDR1 SNHLY and CDR2 FYNNEI. Between the trimmed V and J ends, which lost 7 bases and 4 bases, there was a span of 13 bases. In nucleotides, the CDR3 is TGTGCCAGCACCGAACGAGCCCTTAATGAAAAACTGTTTTTT. As protein: CASTERALNEKLFF.

The chain uses TRBV5-1 and TRBJ2-1; tentatively, D is TRBD2 (7 bases). The germline V and J ends were trimmed by 5 bases and 7 bases, with 19 bases remaining between them. The CDR3 covers 15 residues. The germline CDR1 and CDR2 sequences are SGHRS and YFSETQ. The CDR3 DNA is TGCGCCAGCAGACTCAATGCGGGGGCCGGGAATGAGCAGTTCTTC. Amino acids: CASRLNAGAGNEQFF.

The V call is TRBV7-2, the J call TRBJ1-1, with 7 bases aligning to TRBD1. Per the germline V gene, CDR1 is SGHTA and CDR2 is FQGNSA. The trim removed 3 bases at V and 1 base at J, leaving 5 bases unmatched. This CDR3 spans 15 amino acids. The DNA of the CDR3 is TGTGCCAGCAGCTTGAGATACAGGGGGAACACTGAAGCTTTCTTT. Translation: CASSLRYRGNTEAFF.

This chain joins TRBV15 and TRBJ1-1, with TRBD1 matching over 12 bases. Trimming at V came to 0 bases and at J to 7 bases, leaving 6 bases not matched to a gene. The CDR3 length is 16 residues. CDR1 is LNHNV and CDR2 is YYDKDF in the germline V gene (reference sequence). The CDR3 region is CATSRDPGTGGIEAFF. The DNA of the CDR3 is TGTGCCACCAGCAGAGATCCCGGGACAGGGGGCATTGAAGCTTTCTTT.

V gene TRBV7-9 combines with J gene TRBJ1-2; the match to TRBD1 covers 10 bases. The CDR3 has 16 amino acids. Germline CDR1 reads SEHNR; CDR2 reads FQNEAQ (reference sequence). With V trimmed by 5 bases and J by 3 bases, 9 bases remained unmatched. The CDR3 nucleotides are TGTGCCAGCAGCCTATCGGGACAGGGGAGAGACTATGGCTACACCTTC. It translates to CASSLSGQGRDYGYTF.

The chain recombines TRBV7-9 with TRBJ1-3, with 10 bases fitting TRBD1. V lost 3 bases and J lost 8; bases outside the gene matches: 7. The germline V gene encodes CDR1 SEHNR and CDR2 FQNEAQ (reference sequence). This CDR3 region has 15 residues. CDR3 protein: CASSFRDRGTHTIYF. The CDR3 region has the DNA TGTGCCAGCAGCTTCCGGGACAGGGGTACCCACACCATATATTTT. The full variable domain, with the rest looked up from reference TRBV7-9 and TRBJ1-3, is DTGVSQNPRHKITKRGQNVTFRCDPISEHNRLYWYRQTLGQGPEFLTYFQNEAQLEKSRLLSDRFSAERPKGSFSTLEIQRTEQGDSAMYLCASSFRDRGTHTIYFGEGSWLTVV.

CDR3 nucleotides: TGTGCCACCAGCAGAGATGGGGACAGCTCCTATAATTCACCCCTCCACTTT. This gives the protein CATSRDGDSSYNSPLHF. The chain combines TRBV15 with TRBJ1-6; 7 positions agree with TRBD1. J lost 0 bases, V lost 0 bases, and 2 bases had no gene match. The germline V gene has CDR1 LNHNV and CDR2 YYDKDF (reference sequence). The CDR3 runs 17 residues.